Listed below are T cell receptor beta chains from one sample, sequenced in a study of T cell changes during pregnancy in multiple sclerosis. Profiled with immunoSEQ multiplex PCR; TCRdb holds only in-frame clones, not every one. Found here are about 47,000 clones, around 93% of them singletons; the top ten hold 1.5% to 2%. Specimen: peripheral blood, collected in the second trimester of pregnancy. Source of these receptors: a female donor with multiple sclerosis, enrolled in a pregnancy study. CDR3s include the opening cysteine and the closing phenylalanine or tryptophan. A D gene is named only where the DNA matches it firmly. Size is stated for part of the rows, as once, few or many counts, or as a class when the clone is expanded.

d_gene	abundance	v_gene	j_gene	CDR3nt	CDR3aa
TRBD2	.	TRBV28	TRBJ2-7	TGTGCCAGCAGTCCGCAGCTAGCGGCCTCCTACGAGCAGTACTTC	CASSPQLAASYEQYF
.	.	TRBV11-2	TRBJ2-2	TGTGCCAGCAGCTTAGTGCTAGCAAACACCGGGGAGCTGTTTTTT	CASSLVLANTGELFF
TRBD1	.	TRBV19	TRBJ2-2	TGTGCCAGTAGTATAGTGGGACAGGGTAACACCGGGGAGCTGTTTTTT	CASSIVGQGNTGELFF
.	.	TRBV9	TRBJ1-2	TGTGCCAGCAGCCCAGGACACTTTACTCAAGGGGGCTACACCTTC	CASSPGHFTQGGYTF
TRBD2	.	TRBV6-1	TRBJ2-2	TGTGCCAGCAGTGAATGGGCGGGAGACACCGGGGAGCTGTTTTTT	CASSEWAGDTGELFF
TRBD1	.	TRBV28	TRBJ1-5	TGTGCCAGCAGGGAGGGGGCGGGCAATCAGCCCCAGCATTTT	CASREGAGNQPQHF
.	.	TRBV19	TRBJ2-2	TGTGCCAGTAGTATGTCAGGGGCCTTCTGGGAGCTGTTTTTT	CASSMSGAFWELFF
TRBD1	.	TRBV7-2	TRBJ2-7	TGTGCCAGCAGCTCGGGACAGGGGAGGTACGAGCAGTACTTC	CASSSGQGRYEQYF
TRBD1	.	TRBV7-9	TRBJ2-5	TGTGCCAGCAGCTTAGAGAGGGGGCCTCTACCTCAAGAGACCCAGTACTTC	CASSLERGPLPQETQYF
.	.	TRBV7-2	TRBJ2-3	TGTGCCAGCAGCTTACGGGAACACCTTGGGGAAGTTACGCAGTATTTT	CASSLREHLGEVTQYF
TRBD2	.	TRBV7-9	TRBJ2-1	TGTGCCAGCAGCTTAGTGCCTAGCGGGAGACCCAATGAGCAGTTCTTC	CASSLVPSGRPNEQFF
TRBD2	.	TRBV5-1	TRBJ2-1	TGCGCCAGCAGCTTGGATGGTAGCGGGGGGGCCTACAATGAGCAGTTCTTC	CASSLDGSGGAYNEQFF
TRBD2	.	TRBV30	TRBJ2-2	TGTGCCTGGAGTGACAGCGGGAGGAAGTCGGCCGGGGAGCTGTTTTTT	CAWSDSGRKSAGELFF
.	.	TRBV7-2	TRBJ1-4	TGTGCCAGCAGCTCCAACGGGGGACTCCCAGAAAAACTGTTTTTT	CASSSNGGLPEKLFF
TRBD1	.	TRBV6-5	TRBJ1-2	TGTGCCAGCAGCCGCTTCCAGGGGGCGTCAAATGGCTACACCTTC	CASSRFQGASNGYTF
.	.	TRBV5-4	TRBJ2-5	TGTGCCAGCAGCTTGGGTCTACAAGAGACCCAGTACTTC	CASSLGLQETQYF
.	.	TRBV2	TRBJ1-5	TGTGCCAGCCTCCACGCTCGGGGGAGAGGAAACAATCAGCCCCAGCATTTT	CASLHARGRGNNQPQHF
.	.	TRBV5-4	TRBJ2-3	TGTGCCAGCAGAGCGCCAGGCACAGATACGCAGTATTTT	CASRAPGTDTQYF
.	.	TRBV6-1	TRBJ2-1	TGTGCCAGCAGTGCCACGGGGATGGCCTACAATGAGCAGTTCTTC	CASSATGMAYNEQFF
TRBD1	.	TRBV11-2	TRBJ1-1	TGTGCCAGCAGCTTCGGGACAGGATACACTGAAGCTTTCTTT	CASSFGTGYTEAFF
.	.	TRBV6-6	TRBJ1-2	TGTGCCAGTTCTTCCATTACCGCGGGGGGCTACACCTTC	CASSSITAGGYTF
TRBD2	.	TRBV7-2	TRBJ2-1	TGTGCCAGCAGATTTAGCGGGCCTCAGCAGTTCTTC	CASRFSGPQQFF
TRBD1	.	TRBV19	TRBJ2-5	TGTGCCAGTAGTATTGATACAGGGGGAAGGGAGACCCAGTACTTC	CASSIDTGGRETQYF
TRBD1	.	TRBV7-2	TRBJ2-1	TGTGCCAGCAGCTTAGATCAGGGACAGGCACGTCATGAGCAGTTCTTC	CASSLDQGQARHEQFF
.	.	TRBV21-1	TRBJ1-1	TGTGCCAGCTCTCCCTCGGGGAATACTGAAGCTTTCTTT	CASSPSGNTEAFF
TRBD1	.	TRBV18	TRBJ1-3	TGTGCCAGCTCACCACAAGGGACAGGGGGGCTCTTGCCGGGAAACACCATATATTTT	CASSPQGTGGLLPGNTIYF
.	.	TRBV23-1	TRBJ2-7	TGCGCCAGCAGTCAATCGGGCCCTACTCGGGGAAGAGGCGTCGAGCAGTACTTC	CASSQSGPTRGRGVEQYF
.	.	TRBV7-6	TRBJ2-3	TGTGCCAGCAGCTTAGCCAGCGCCGGGACAGATACGCAGTATTTT	CASSLASAGTDTQYF
TRBD2	.	TRBV2	TRBJ2-7	TGTGCCAGCAGCCGGGAGGGAAGTCCCTACGAGCAGTACTTC	CASSREGSPYEQYF
.	.	TRBV28	TRBJ2-7	TGTGCCAGCTCCACCCTGACAGCCTCCTACGAGCAGTACTTC	CASSTLTASYEQYF
TRBD1	.	TRBV18	TRBJ1-2	TGTGCCAGCTCACCCGGGACAGGGGGTCGCTATGGCTACACCTTC	CASSPGTGGRYGYTF
.	.	TRBV5-1	TRBJ2-7	TGCGCCAGCAGCCCAACAGCAAACGAGCAGTACTTC	CASSPTANEQYF
TRBD1	once	TRBV11-3	TRBJ2-1	TGTGCCAGCAGCCTAACAGGGGACTCCTACAATGAGCAGTTCTTC	CASSLTGDSYNEQFF
TRBD1	.	TRBV5-5	TRBJ2-7	TGTGCCAGCAGCTTGTCGCCTGGGACAGCAAGTGGCGAGCAGTACTTC	CASSLSPGTASGEQYF
TRBD2	.	TRBV13	TRBJ2-7	TGTGCCAGCAGCTTAAGATCCAGCGGGGCCTACGAGCAGTACTTC	CASSLRSSGAYEQYF
.	.	TRBV7-9	TRBJ2-2	TGTGCCAGCAGCTCAATGGACATATCCAAGCTGTTTTTT	CASSSMDISKLFF
TRBD2	.	TRBV7-3	TRBJ2-2	TGTGCCAGCAGCTGGAGCGGGAGGGCCACGGGGGAGCTGTTTTTT	CASSWSGRATGELFF
.	once	TRBV15	TRBJ1-5	TGTGCCACCAGCAGAGATCTCACAGGGTCACATCAGCCCCAGCATTTT	CATSRDLTGSHQPQHF
TRBD1	.	TRBV6-6	TRBJ1-2	TGTGCCAGCAGAACGGCTCCGGGACAGGGGGACTATGGCTACACCTTC	CASRTAPGQGDYGYTF
TRBD2	.	TRBV7-3	TRBJ2-3	TGTGCCAGCAGCCCGGGACTAGCGGACGCCGGTACGCAGTATTTT	CASSPGLADAGTQYF
TRBD1	.	TRBV7-2	TRBJ2-2	TGTGCCAGCAGCTCACCGGACAGGGGGGCCCGGGAGCTGTTTTTT	CASSSPDRGARELFF